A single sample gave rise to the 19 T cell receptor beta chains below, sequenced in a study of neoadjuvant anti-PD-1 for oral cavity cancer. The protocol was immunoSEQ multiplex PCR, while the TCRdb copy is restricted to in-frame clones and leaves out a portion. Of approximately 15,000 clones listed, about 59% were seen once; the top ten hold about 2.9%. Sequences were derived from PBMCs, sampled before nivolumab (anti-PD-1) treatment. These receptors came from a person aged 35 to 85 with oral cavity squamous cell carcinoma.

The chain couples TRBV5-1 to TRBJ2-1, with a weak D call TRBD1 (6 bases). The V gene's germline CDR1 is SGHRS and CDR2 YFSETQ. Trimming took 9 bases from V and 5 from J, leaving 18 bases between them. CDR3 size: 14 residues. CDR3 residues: CATSQGSLDNEQFF. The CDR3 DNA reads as TGCGCCACCTCCCAGGGGTCCTTAGACAATGAGCAGTTCTTC.

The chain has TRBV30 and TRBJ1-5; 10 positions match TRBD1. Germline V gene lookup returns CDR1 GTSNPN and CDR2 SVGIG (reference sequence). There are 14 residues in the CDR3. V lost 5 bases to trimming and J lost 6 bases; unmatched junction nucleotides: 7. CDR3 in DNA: TGTGCCTGGGACAGGGGGCTAGTTAGTCAGCCCCAGCATTTT. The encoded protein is CAWDRGLVSQPQHF.

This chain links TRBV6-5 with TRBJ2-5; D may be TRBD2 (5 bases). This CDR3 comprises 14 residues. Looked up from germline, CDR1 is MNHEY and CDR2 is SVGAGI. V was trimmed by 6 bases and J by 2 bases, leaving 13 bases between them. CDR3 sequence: CASSRLTRQETQYF. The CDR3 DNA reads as TGTGCCAGCAGCCGACTAACGAGACAAGAGACCCAGTACTTC.

The CDR3 is CASSLGGDYEQYF. CDR3 nucleotides: TGCGCCAGCAGCTTAGGCGGCGACTACGAGCAGTACTTC. The chain carries TRBV5-1 and TRBJ2-7, with D unclear. The CDR3 contains 13 residues. Germline V gene sequence: CDR1 SGHRS, CDR2 YFSETQ. V lost 2 bases and J lost 3, with 9 bases in between. Drawing the rest from reference TRBV5-1 and TRBJ2-7, the complete variable domain is KAGVTQTPRYLIKTRGQQVTLSCSPISGHRSVSWYQQTPGQGLQFLFEYFSETQRNKGNFPGRFSGRQFSNSRSEMNVSTLELGDSALYLCASSLGGDYEQYFGPGTRLTVT.

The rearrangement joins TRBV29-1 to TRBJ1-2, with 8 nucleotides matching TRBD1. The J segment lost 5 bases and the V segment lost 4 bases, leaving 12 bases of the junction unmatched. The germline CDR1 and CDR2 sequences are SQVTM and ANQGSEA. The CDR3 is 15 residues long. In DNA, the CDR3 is TGCAGCGTTGCCGGGACAGGCCCAACTATGTATGGCTACACCTTC. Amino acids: CSVAGTGPTMYGYTF.

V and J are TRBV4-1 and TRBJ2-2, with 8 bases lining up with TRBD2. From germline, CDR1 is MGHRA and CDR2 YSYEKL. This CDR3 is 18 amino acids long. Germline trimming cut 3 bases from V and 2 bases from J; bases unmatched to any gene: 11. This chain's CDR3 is CASSHDRDGRANTGELFF. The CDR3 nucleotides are TGCGCCAGCAGCCATGACAGAGACGGGAGGGCCAACACCGGGGAGCTGTTTTTT.

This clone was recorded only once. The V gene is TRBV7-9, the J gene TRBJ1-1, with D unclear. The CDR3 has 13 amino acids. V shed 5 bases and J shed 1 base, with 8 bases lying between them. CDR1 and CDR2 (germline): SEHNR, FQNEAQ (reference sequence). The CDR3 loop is CASSQGRNTEAFF. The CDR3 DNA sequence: TGTGCCAGCAGCCAAGGAAGGAACACTGAAGCTTTCTTT.

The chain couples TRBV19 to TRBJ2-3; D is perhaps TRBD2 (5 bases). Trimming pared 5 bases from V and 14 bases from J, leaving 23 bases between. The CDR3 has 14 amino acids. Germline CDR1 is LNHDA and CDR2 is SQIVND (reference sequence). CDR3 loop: CASSSGVGPLSGYF. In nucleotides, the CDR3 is TGTGCCAGTAGTTCCGGGGTCGGACCGTTAAGTGGGTATTTT. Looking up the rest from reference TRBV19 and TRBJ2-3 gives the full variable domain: DGGITQSPKYLFRKEGQNVTLSCEQNLNHDAMYWYRQDPGQGLRLIYYSQIVNDFQKGDIAEGYSVSREKKESFPLTVTSAQKNPTAFYLCASSSGVGPLSGYFGPGTRLTVL.

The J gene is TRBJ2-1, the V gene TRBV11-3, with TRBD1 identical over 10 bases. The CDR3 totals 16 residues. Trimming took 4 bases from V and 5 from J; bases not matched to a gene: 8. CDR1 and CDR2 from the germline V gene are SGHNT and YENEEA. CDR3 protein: CASSSETGTGDNEQFF. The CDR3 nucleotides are TGTGCCAGCAGCTCCGAGACCGGGACAGGGGACAATGAGCAGTTCTTC.

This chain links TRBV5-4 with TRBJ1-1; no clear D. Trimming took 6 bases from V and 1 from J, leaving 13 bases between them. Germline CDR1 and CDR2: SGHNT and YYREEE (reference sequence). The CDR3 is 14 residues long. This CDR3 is CASMQGLANTEAFF. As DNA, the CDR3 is TGTGCCAGCATGCAAGGGTTGGCGAACACTGAAGCTTTCTTT.

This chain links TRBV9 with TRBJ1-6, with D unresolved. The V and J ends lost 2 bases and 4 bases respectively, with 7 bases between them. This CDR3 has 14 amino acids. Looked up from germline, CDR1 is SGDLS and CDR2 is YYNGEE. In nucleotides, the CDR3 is TGTGCCAGCAGCGTGAGAGGGTATAATTCACCCCTCCACTTT. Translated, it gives CASSVRGYNSPLHF.

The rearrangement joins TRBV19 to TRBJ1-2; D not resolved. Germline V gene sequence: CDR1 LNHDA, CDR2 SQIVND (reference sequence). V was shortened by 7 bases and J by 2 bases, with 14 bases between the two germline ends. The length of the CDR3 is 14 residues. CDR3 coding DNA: TGTGCCAGTACCGATCGAACGGGCAACTATGGCTACACCTTC. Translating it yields CASTDRTGNYGYTF.

The CDR3 DNA reads as TGTGCCAGCAGCTGGGTGACGGACTATGGACTGGCTTTCTTT. Translation: CASSWVTDYGLAFF. J is TRBJ1-1 and V is TRBV5-7; D unresolved. TRBV5-7 is marked as an open reading frame, function uncertain. V was trimmed by 3 bases and J by 11 bases, leaving 20 bases between them. The length of the CDR3 is 14 residues.

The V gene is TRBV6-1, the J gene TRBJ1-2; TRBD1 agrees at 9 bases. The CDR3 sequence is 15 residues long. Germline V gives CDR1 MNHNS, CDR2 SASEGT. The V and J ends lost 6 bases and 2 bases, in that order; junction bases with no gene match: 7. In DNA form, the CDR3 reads TGTGCCAGCAGACCAGGACAGGGGCTCAACTATGGCTACACCTTC. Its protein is CASRPGQGLNYGYTF.

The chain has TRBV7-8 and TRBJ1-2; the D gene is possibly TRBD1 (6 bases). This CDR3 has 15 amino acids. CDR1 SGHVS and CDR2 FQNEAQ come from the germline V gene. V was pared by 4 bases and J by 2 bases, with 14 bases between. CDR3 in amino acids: CASSYRTARNYGYTF. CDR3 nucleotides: TGTGCCAGCAGCTACCGGACAGCCCGGAACTATGGCTACACCTTC.

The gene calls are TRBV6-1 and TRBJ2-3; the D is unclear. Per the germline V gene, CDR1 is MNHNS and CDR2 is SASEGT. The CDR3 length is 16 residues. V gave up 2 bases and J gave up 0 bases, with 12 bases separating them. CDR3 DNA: TGTGCCAGCAGTGAACGTCGAGCCACTAGCACAGATACGCAGTATTTT. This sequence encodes CASSERRATSTDTQYF.

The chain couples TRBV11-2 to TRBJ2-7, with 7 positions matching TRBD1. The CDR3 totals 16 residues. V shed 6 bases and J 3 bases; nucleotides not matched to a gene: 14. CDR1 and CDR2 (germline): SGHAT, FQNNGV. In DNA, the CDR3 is TGTGCCAGCAGACGTCCTATGAGGGGGCTCGTCTACGAGCAGTACTTC. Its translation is CASRRPMRGLVYEQYF.

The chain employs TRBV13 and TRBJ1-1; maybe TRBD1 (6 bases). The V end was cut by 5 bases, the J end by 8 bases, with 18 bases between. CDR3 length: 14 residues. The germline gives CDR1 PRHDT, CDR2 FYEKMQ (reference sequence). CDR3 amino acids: CASSPFGGQREAFF. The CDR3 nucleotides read TGTGCCAGCAGCCCTTTTGGGGGGCAGCGCGAAGCTTTCTTT.

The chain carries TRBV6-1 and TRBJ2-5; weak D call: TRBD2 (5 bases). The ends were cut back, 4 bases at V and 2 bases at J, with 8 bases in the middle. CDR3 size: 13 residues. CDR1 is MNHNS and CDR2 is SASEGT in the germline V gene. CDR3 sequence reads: CASSVGEQETQYF. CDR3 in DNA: TGTGCCAGCAGTGTGGGAGAACAAGAGACCCAGTACTTC.